The rows below give T cell receptor beta chains drawn from one sample of a study of T cells after yellow fever vaccination. One entry per CDR3 protein results from TCRdb running MiXCR on the 5' RACE reads. The repertoire holds roughly 330,000 distinct CDR3 sequences, with 6.8% as singletons. Sample: PBMCs, taken around 45 days after the first yellow fever vaccination. The source of these receptors is a man aged 18 to 35 who received the YFV17D yellow fever vaccine. Each CDR3 is given with its conserved first and last residue. The D gene is left open where the match is weak. Clone size appears in some rows only: once, few, many, or a class for an expanded clone.

v_call: TRBV5-1
clone_size: few
d_call: TRBD1
j_call: TRBJ1-5
cdr3_aa: CASSLLPGQGADQPQHF
cdr3_nt: TGCGCCAGCAGCTTATTGCCGGGACAGGGGGCCGATCAGCCCCAGCATTTT

v_call: TRBV6-4
clone_size: many
d_call: TRBD2
j_call: TRBJ2-3
cdr3_aa: CASSETSGGADTQYF
cdr3_nt: TGTGCCAGCAGTGAGACTAGCGGGGGGGCAGATACGCAGTATTTT

v_call: TRBV12-3/TRBV12-4
clone_size: many
d_call: TRBD1
j_call: TRBJ2-7
cdr3_aa: CASSFGQGITYEQYF
cdr3_nt: TGTGCCAGCAGTTTCGGACAGGGAATAACCTACGAGCAGTACTTC

v_call: TRBV7-2
clone_size: few
d_call: -
j_call: TRBJ2-1
cdr3_aa: CASSGHRQSLNEQFF
cdr3_nt: TGTGCCAGCAGCGGACATCGTCAGTCGCTTAATGAGCAGTTCTTC

v_call: TRBV28
clone_size: many
d_call: -
j_call: TRBJ2-6
cdr3_aa: CASSLSAGFLLAF
cdr3_nt: TGTGCCAGCAGTTTAAGTGCTGGGTTCCTCTTGGCTTTC

v_call: TRBV11-3
clone_size: many
d_call: -
j_call: TRBJ1-2
cdr3_aa: CASSLVTSSRRTGGGYTF
cdr3_nt: TGTGCCAGCAGCTTAGTTACTTCGTCGCGGCGAACCGGGGGGGGCTACACCTTC

v_call: TRBV7-2
clone_size: few
d_call: TRBD1
j_call: TRBJ1-4
cdr3_aa: CASSINRGGEKLFF
cdr3_nt: TGTGCCAGCAGCATCAACAGGGGTGGTGAAAAACTGTTTTTT

v_call: TRBV18
clone_size: -
d_call: -
j_call: TRBJ1-2
cdr3_aa: CASSPSPGQLGYTF
cdr3_nt: TGTGCCAGCTCACCGTCTCCGGGACAACTTGGCTACACCTTC

v_call: TRBV6-1
clone_size: few
d_call: -
j_call: TRBJ2-6
cdr3_aa: CASYISVPGANVLTF
cdr3_nt: TGTGCCAGCTACATCTCGGTTCCCGGGGCCAACGTCCTGACTTTC

v_call: TRBV7-7
clone_size: -
d_call: -
j_call: TRBJ2-1
cdr3_aa: CASSLGGYNKQFF
cdr3_nt: TGTGCTAGCAGCTTAGGAGGGTACAATAAGCAGTTCTTC

v_call: TRBV4-3
clone_size: -
d_call: -
j_call: TRBJ2-3
cdr3_aa: CASSQVTDSAQYF
cdr3_nt: TGCGCCAGCAGCCAGGTCACAGACTCGGCGCAGTATTTT